The next 4 T cell receptor beta chains were all read from a single sample in a study of blood T cell repertoires in COVID-19. TCRdb's table, derived via immunoSEQ multiplex PCR, lists solely in-frame clones and lacks some. This table has 150,000 to 200,000 clones, over 85% appearing once. The specimen sequenced was peripheral blood. These receptors all stem from a man aged 55 to 69 with active or convalescent COVID-19.

The chain combines TRBV19 with TRBJ2-5; D gene unclear. CDR3 size: 13 residues. The germline V and J ends were trimmed by 7 bases and 2 bases, with 11 bases remaining between them. Germline V gene sequence: CDR1 LNHDA, CDR2 SQIVND (reference sequence). The CDR3 loop reads CASNSRPQETQYF. CDR3 DNA: TGTGCCAGTAATTCTAGACCTCAAGAGACCCAGTACTTC. Filled out from reference TRBV19 and TRBJ2-5, the complete variable domain reads DGGITQSPKYLFRKEGQNVTLSCEQNLNHDAMYWYRQDPGQGLRLIYYSQIVNDFQKGDIAEGYSVSREKKESFPLTVTSAQKNPTAFYLCASNSRPQETQYFGPGTRLLVL.

V gene TRBV5-5 combines with J gene TRBJ2-1, with D possibly matching TRBD1 (5 bases). Trimming took off 2 bases at V and 10 bases at J, with 13 bases between the two ends. Germline CDR1 is SGHKS and CDR2 is YYEKEE (reference sequence). CDR3 size: 13 residues. The CDR3 loop is CASSFGGAGEQFF. In DNA, the CDR3 is TGTGCCAGCAGCTTTGGTGGGGCCGGAGAGCAGTTCTTC.

The chain employs TRBV5-4 and TRBJ2-5; 15 bases agree with TRBD2. V was clipped by 3 bases and J by 5 bases; unmatched bases: 8. Germline V lookup: CDR1 SGHNT, CDR2 YYREEE (reference sequence). CDR3 length equals 17 residues. In DNA, the CDR3 is TGTGCCAGCAGCTACACCGGACTAGCGGGGGGGCCGGAGACCCAGTACTTC. Translated, it gives CASSYTGLAGGPETQYF.

This clone occurred a few times. The gene calls are TRBV5-1 and TRBJ1-2, with D tentatively TRBD1 (6 bases). The germline V gene has CDR1 SGHRS and CDR2 YFSETQ. The V end lost 1 base, the J end lost 14 bases, and 18 bases lay between the germline ends. The CDR3 runs to 13 residues. CDR3 sequence reads: CASSLYSGRGSTF. As DNA, the CDR3 is TGCGCCAGCAGCTTGTATTCGGGGAGGGGGTCGACCTTC.